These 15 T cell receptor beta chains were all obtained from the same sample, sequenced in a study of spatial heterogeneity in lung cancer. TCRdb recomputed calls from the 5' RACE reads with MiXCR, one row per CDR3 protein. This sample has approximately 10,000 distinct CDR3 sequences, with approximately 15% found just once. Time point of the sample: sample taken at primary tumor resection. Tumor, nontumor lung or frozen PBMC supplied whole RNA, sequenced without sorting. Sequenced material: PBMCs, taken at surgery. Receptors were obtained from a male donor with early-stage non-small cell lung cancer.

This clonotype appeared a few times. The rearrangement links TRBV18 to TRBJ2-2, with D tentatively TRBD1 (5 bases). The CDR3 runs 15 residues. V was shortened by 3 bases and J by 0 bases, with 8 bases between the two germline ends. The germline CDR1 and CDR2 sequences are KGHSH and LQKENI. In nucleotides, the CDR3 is TGTGCCAGCTCACCGACAGCAGCGAACACCGGGGAGCTGTTTTTT. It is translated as CASSPTAANTGELFF.

CDR3: CSAKREMLYNEQFF. CDR3 nucleotide sequence: TGCAGTGCTAAGAGGGAGATGCTATACAATGAGCAGTTCTTC. V is TRBV20-1 and J is TRBJ2-1, with D perhaps matching TRBD2 (5 bases). The V and J ends lost 4 bases and 4 bases respectively, with 14 bases between them. There are 14 residues in the CDR3. The V gene's germline CDR1 is DFQATT and CDR2 SNEGSKA (reference sequence).

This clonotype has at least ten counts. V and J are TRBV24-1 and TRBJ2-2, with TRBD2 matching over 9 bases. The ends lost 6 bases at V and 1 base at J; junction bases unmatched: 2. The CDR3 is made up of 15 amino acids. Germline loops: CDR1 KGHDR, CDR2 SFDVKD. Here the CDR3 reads CATSIAGENTGELFF. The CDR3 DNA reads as TGTGCCACCAGTATAGCGGGAGAGAACACCGGGGAGCTGTTTTTT.

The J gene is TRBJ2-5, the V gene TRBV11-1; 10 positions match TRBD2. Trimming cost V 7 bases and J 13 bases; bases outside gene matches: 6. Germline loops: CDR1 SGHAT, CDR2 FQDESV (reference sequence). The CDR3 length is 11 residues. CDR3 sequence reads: CASTTSGNPYF. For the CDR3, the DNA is TGTGCCAGCACCACTAGCGGGAACCCGTACTTC. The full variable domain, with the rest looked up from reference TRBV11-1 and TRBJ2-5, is EAEVAQSPRYKITEKSQAVAFWCDPISGHATLYWYRQILGQGPELLVQFQDESVVDDSQLPKDRFSAERLKGVDSTLKIQPAELGDSAMYLCASTTSGNPYFGPGTRLLVL.

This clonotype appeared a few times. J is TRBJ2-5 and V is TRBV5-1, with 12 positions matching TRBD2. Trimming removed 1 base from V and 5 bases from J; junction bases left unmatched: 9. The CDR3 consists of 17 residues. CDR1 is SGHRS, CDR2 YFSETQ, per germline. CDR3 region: CASSLRASGRAGETQYF. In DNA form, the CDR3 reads TGCGCCAGCAGCTTGAGGGCTAGCGGGAGGGCAGGCGAGACCCAGTACTTC.

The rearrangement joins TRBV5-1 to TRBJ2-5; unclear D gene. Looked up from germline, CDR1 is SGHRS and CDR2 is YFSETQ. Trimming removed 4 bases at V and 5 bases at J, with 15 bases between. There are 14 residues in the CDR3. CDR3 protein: CASSPGPGRETQYF. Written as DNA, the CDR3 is TGCGCCAGCAGCCCTGGACCCGGTAGGGAGACCCAGTACTTC.

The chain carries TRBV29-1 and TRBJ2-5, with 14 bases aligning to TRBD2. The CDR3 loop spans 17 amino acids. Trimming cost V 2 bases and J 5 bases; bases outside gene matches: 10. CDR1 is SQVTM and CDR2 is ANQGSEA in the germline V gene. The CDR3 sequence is CSVEFSPGLAGVETQYF. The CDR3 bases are TGCAGCGTTGAATTTTCTCCGGGACTAGCGGGAGTTGAGACCCAGTACTTC.

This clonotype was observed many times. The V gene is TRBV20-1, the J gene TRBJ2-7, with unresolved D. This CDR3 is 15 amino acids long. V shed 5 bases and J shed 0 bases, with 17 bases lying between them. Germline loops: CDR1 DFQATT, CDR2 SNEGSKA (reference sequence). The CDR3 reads CSARPVGRSSYEQYF. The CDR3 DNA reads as TGCAGTGCTCGACCAGTAGGCCGCAGCTCCTACGAGCAGTACTTC.

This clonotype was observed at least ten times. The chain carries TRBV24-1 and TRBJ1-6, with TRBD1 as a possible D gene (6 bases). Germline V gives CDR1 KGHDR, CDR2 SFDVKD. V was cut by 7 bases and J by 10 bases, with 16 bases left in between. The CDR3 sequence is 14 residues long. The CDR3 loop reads CATSQGSGNSPLHF. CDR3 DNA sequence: TGTGCCACCAGCCAGGGGTCGGGAAACTCACCCCTCCACTTT.

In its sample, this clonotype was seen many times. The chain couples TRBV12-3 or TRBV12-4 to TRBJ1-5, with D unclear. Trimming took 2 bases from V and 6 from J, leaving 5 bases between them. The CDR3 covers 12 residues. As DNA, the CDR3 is TGTGCCAGCAGTTTATTAGCTCAGCCCCAGCATTTT. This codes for CASSLLAQPQHF.

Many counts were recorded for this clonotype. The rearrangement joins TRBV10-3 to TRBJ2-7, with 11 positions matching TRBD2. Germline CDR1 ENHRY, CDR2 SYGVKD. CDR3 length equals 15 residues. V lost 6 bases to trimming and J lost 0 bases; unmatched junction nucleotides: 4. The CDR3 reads CAIRPGLAVSYEQYF. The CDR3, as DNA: TGTGCCATCAGACCGGGACTAGCGGTCTCCTACGAGCAGTACTTC.

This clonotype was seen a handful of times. Here the CDR3 reads CASRTLNGLAKNIQYF. For the CDR3, the DNA is TGTGCCAGCAGAACCCTGAATGGACTAGCCAAAAACATTCAGTACTTC. V and J are TRBV28 and TRBJ2-4, with a possible D match to TRBD2 (5 bases). The germline gives CDR1 MDHEN, CDR2 SYDVKM. The CDR3 has 16 amino acids. Trimming took off 6 bases at V and 0 bases at J, with 15 bases between the two ends.

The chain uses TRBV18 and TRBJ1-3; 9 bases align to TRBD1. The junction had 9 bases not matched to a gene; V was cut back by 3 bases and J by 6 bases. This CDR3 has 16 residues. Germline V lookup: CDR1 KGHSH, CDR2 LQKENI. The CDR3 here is CASSPLDRGGKNTIYF. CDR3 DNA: TGTGCCAGCTCACCGCTGGACAGGGGTGGAAAAAACACCATATATTTT.

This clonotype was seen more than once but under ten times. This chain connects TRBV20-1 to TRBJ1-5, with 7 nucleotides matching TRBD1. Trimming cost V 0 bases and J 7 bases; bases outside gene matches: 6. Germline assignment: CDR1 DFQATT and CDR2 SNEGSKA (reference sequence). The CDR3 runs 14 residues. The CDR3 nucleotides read TGCAGTGCTAGAGATCAGAGGGGGCAACAGCCCCAGCATTTT. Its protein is CSARDQRGQQPQHF.

The chain's CDR3 is CASWKETQYF. The CDR3 DNA is TGTGCCAGTTGGAAAGAGACCCAGTACTTC. The chain joins TRBV2 to TRBJ2-5; unclear D gene. V was cut by 9 bases and J by 3 bases, with 5 bases left in between. The CDR3 sequence is 10 residues long. The germline CDR1 and CDR2 sequences are SNHLY and FYNNEI.